The 14 T cell receptor beta chains below all came from one sample that was sequenced in a study of T-cell memory formation after mild COVID-19. In TCRdb, the 5' RACE reads were re-called with MiXCR into one record per CDR3 protein. Among 350,000 to 500,000 distinct CDR3 sequences listed, approximately 19% were seen once. The specimen was PBMCs or a T cell subset sorted from them (not recorded which). These receptor sequences come from a man aged 18 to 30 who had mild COVID-19 (a few samples of this study predate the infection). Cell type and time point are not known.

CDR3 sequence: CASSQAGRRTGSYNEQFF. The CDR3 nucleotides read TGCGCCAGCAGCCAAGCGGGTAGGAGGACAGGTTCCTACAATGAGCAGTTCTTC. This rearrangement joins TRBV4-1 to TRBJ2-1, with 7 bases lining up with TRBD1. V shed 1 base, J shed 1 base, and the junction held 10 bases outside the gene matches. Germline values: CDR1 MGHRA, CDR2 YSYEKL. This CDR3 spans 18 amino acids.

This clonotype was detected a few times. This sequence joins TRBV23-1 and TRBJ2-7; TRBD1 might be the D (6 bases). TRBV23-1 is sorted into the ORF group, with uncertain function. This CDR3 spans 12 amino acids. CDR3 region: CASSPAADSTRV. In DNA form, the CDR3 reads TGCGCCAGCAGTCCGGCTGCGGACAGTACCAGAGTC.

This sequence joins TRBV5-1 and TRBJ2-5; 7 bases align to TRBD2. The V gene's germline CDR1 is SGHRS and CDR2 YFSETQ. The CDR3 runs 14 residues. V trimming: 7 bases; J trimming: 3 bases; junction bases outside the gene matches: 9. CDR3 coding DNA: TGCGCCAGCGCTCGGGGGGACGGCGAAGAGACCCAGTACTTC. This translates into CASARGDGEETQYF.

The chain carries TRBV7-2 and TRBJ2-7; D not certain. CDR1 and CDR2 (germline): SGHTA, FQGNSA. The CDR3 spans 13 residues. V dropped 1 base and J dropped 8 bases, with 12 bases sitting between them. The CDR3 is CASSLEVVTQQYF. The CDR3 nucleotides are TGTGCCAGCAGCTTAGAAGTGGTAACGCAGCAGTACTTC.

The rearrangement uses TRBV12-3 or TRBV12-4 and TRBJ2-7; no firm D call. V lost 5 bases, J lost 0 bases, and 5 bases lay in between. This CDR3 has 12 residues. The DNA of the CDR3 is TGTGCCAGCAGTAGGGTCTCCTACGAGCAGTACTTC. It translates to CASSRVSYEQYF.

This clonotype appeared a few times. J is TRBJ2-7 and V is TRBV5-8; D possibly corresponds to TRBD1 (5 bases). The CDR3 consists of 15 residues. The V end lost 4 bases, the J end lost 0 bases, and 14 bases lay between the germline ends. CDR1 and CDR2 (germline): SGHTS, YDEGEE. CDR3 nucleotides: TGTGCCAGCAGCGCCCAGGGTAGTGGCTCCTACGAGCAGTACGTC. The encoded protein is CASSAQGSGSYEQYV.

The CDR3 spells CASSATGAADTQYF. In DNA, the CDR3 is TGCGCCAGCAGCGCGACAGGGGCTGCAGATACGCAGTATTTT. This chain uses TRBV4-1 with TRBJ2-3; 8 nucleotides align to TRBD1. Germline V gives CDR1 MGHRA, CDR2 YSYEKL. The CDR3 has 14 amino acids. With V trimmed by 5 bases and J by 4 bases, 5 bases remained unmatched.

This clonotype was counted between two and nine times. The J gene is TRBJ2-5, the V gene TRBV7-8; D could derive from TRBD1 or TRBD2 (5 bases each). V was trimmed by 2 bases and J by 5 bases, leaving 12 bases between them. The germline V gene encodes CDR1 SGHVS and CDR2 FQNEAQ. CDR3 length: 14 residues. CDR3: CASSLTGLWETQYF. The CDR3 DNA is TGTGCCAGCAGCTTAACAGGACTGTGGGAGACCCAGTACTTC. Full variable domain (rest looked up from reference TRBV7-8 and TRBJ2-5): GAGVSQSPRYKVAKRGQDVALRCDPISGHVSLFWYQQALGQGPEFLTYFQNEAQLDKSGLPSDRFFAERPEGSVSTLKIQRTQQEDSAVYLCASSLTGLWETQYFGPGTRLLVL.

This clonotype came up a few times. The V call is TRBV5-1, the J call TRBJ1-1; D is undetermined. Trimming took 0 bases from V and 3 from J, leaving 12 bases between them. This CDR3 comprises 15 residues. The germline V gene encodes CDR1 SGHRS and CDR2 YFSETQ. CDR3 protein: CASSLGPQRDTEAFF. The CDR3 DNA follows: TGCGCCAGCAGCTTGGGCCCCCAGCGGGACACTGAAGCTTTCTTT.

This clonotype came up many times. V usage is TRBV5-6 and J usage is TRBJ2-7, with no clear D. CDR3 length: 11 residues. With 2 bases removed from V and 3 bases from J, the gap between germline ends came to 3 bases. CDR1 SGHDT and CDR2 YYEEEE come from the germline V gene. The CDR3 is CASSFSYEQYV. The CDR3 DNA reads TGTGCCAGCAGCTTCAGCTACGAGCAGTACGTC.

The sample holds a few counts of this clonotype. The V call is TRBV7-9, the J call TRBJ1-1; D may be TRBD1 (5 bases). The germline V gene encodes CDR1 SEHNR and CDR2 FQNEAQ (reference sequence). CDR3 length: 12 residues. Trimming removed 2 bases from V and 7 bases from J, with 8 bases in between. The CDR3 nucleotides are TGTGCCAGCAGCTTATGGGGGGTTGAAGCTTTCTTT. It translates to CASSLWGVEAFF.

V usage is TRBV7-3 and J usage is TRBJ2-2; weak D call: TRBD2 (6 bases). CDR3 size: 16 residues. Trimming took 3 bases from V and 4 from J, leaving 15 bases between them. Germline V gives CDR1 SGHTA, CDR2 FQGTGA. CDR3: CASSLTGTHVTGELFF. As DNA, the CDR3 is TGTGCCAGCAGCTTGACCGGGACTCATGTCACCGGGGAGCTGTTTTTT.

DNA of the CDR3: TGCAGTGCTAGAGATAGGGTGGGATGGACCTACGAGCAGTACTTC. Translating it yields CSARDRVGWTYEQYF. V gene TRBV20-1 combines with J gene TRBJ2-7; D remains ambiguous. Germline V gene data show CDR1 as DFQATT and CDR2 as SNEGSKA (reference sequence). V was clipped by 0 bases and J by 2 bases, with 14 bases between them. The CDR3 consists of 15 residues.

About this clonotype itself: This may be a read error: a much more frequent sequence differs by one nucleotide. The chain is built from TRBV7-6 and TRBJ2-3; unclear D gene. The CDR3 spans 15 residues. V lost 1 base and J 0 bases, leaving 8 bases between the germline ends. Germline V gives CDR1 SGHVS, CDR2 FNYEAQ. In DNA form, the CDR3 reads TGTGCCAGCAGCTTAGGCGGATTTAGCACAGATACGCAGTATTTT. Encoded protein: CASSLGGFSTDTQYF.